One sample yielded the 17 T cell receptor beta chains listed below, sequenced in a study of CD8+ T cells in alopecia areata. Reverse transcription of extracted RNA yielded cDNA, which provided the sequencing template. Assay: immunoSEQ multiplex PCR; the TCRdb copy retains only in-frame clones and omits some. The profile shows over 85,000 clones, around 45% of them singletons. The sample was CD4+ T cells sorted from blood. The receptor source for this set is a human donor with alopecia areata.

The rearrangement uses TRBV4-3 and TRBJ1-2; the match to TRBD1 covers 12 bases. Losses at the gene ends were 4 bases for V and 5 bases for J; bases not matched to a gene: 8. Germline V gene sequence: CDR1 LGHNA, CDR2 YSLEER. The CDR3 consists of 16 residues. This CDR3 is CASSPRDRGLGYGYTF. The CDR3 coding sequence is TGCGCCAGCAGCCCCCGGGACAGGGGGCTCGGATATGGCTACACCTTC.

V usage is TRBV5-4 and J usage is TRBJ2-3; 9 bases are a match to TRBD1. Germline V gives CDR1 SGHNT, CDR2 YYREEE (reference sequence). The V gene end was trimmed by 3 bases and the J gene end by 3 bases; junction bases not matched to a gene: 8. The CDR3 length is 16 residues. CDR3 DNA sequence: TGTGCCAGCAGCTCCCCGGGACAGGGCCCTACAGATACGCAGTATTTT. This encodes CASSSPGQGPTDTQYF.

The CDR3 loop reads CASSLPPGYTF. CDR3 nucleotides: TGTGCCAGCAGTTTACCCCCGGGCTACACCTTC. The rearrangement uses TRBV6-5 and TRBJ1-2; D is unclear. CDR1 and CDR2 (germline): MNHEY, SVGAGI. This CDR3 has 11 amino acids. The V end was cut by 4 bases, the J end by 8 bases, with 8 bases between.

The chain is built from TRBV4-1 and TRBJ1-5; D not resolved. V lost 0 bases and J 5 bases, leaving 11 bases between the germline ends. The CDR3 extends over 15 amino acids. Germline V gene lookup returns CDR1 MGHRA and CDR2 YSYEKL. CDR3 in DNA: TGCGCCAGCAGCCAAGATCACGGCTCCTATCAGCCCCAGCATTTT. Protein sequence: CASSQDHGSYQPQHF.

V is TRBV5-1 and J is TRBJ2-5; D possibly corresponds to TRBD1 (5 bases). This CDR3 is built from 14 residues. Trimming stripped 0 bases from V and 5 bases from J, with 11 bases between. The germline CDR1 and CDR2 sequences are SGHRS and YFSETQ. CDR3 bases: TGCGCCAGCAGCTTGGGGCATTCAGGGGAGACCCAGTACTTC. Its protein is CASSLGHSGETQYF.

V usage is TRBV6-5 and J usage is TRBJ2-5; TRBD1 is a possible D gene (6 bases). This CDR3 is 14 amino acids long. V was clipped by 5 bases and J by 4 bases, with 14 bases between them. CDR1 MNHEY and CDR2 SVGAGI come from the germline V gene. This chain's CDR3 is CASSPQQGIETQYF. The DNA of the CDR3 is TGTGCCAGCAGTCCCCAACAGGGTATAGAGACCCAGTACTTC.

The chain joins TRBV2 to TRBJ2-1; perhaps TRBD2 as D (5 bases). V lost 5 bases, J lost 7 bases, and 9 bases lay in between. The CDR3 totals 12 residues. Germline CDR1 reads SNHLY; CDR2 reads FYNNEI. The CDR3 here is CASSFTSNEQFF. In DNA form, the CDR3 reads TGTGCCAGCAGTTTCACTAGTAATGAGCAGTTCTTC.

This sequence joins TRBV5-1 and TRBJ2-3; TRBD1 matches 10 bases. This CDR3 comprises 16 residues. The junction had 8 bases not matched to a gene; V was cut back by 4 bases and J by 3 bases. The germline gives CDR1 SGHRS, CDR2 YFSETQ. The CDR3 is CASSLGTGVPTDTQYF. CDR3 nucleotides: TGCGCCAGCAGCCTAGGGACAGGGGTTCCTACAGATACGCAGTATTTT.

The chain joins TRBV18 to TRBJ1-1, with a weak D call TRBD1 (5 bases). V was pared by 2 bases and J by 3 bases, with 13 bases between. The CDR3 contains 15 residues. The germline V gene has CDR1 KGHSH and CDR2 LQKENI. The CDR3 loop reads CASSPSRLGDTEAFF. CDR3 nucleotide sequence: TGTGCCAGCTCACCAAGTAGGCTGGGGGACACTGAAGCTTTCTTT.

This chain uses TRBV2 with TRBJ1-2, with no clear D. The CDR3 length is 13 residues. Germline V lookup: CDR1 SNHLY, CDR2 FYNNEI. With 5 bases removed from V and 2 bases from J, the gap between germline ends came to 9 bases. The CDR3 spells CASSREINYGYTF. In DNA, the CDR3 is TGTGCCAGCAGTAGGGAGATCAACTATGGCTACACCTTC.

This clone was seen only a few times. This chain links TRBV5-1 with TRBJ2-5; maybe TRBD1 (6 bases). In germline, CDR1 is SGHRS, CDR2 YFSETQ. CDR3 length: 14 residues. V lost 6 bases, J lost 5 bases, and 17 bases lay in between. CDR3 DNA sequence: TGCGCCAGCACCCTAACAGGGAGAGCGGAGACCCAGTACTTC. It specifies CASTLTGRAETQYF.

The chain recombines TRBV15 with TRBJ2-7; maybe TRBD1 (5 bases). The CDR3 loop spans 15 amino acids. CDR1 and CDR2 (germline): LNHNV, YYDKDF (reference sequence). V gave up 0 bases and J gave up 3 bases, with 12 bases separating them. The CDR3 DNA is TGTGCCACCAGCAGAGAGGCAGGGTTAAGCTACGAGCAGTACTTC. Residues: CATSREAGLSYEQYF. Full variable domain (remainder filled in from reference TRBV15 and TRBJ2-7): DAMVIQNPRYQVTQFGKPVTLSCSQTLNHNVMYWYQQKSSQAPKLLFHYYDKDFNNEADTPDNFQSRRPNTSFCFLDIRSPGLGDTAMYLCATSREAGLSYEQYFGPGTRLTVT.

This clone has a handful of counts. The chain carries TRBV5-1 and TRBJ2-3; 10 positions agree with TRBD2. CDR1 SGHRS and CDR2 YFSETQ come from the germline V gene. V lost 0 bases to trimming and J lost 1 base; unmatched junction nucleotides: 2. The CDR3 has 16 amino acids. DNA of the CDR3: TGCGCCAGCAGCTTGGCCCTAGCGGGAGGCACAGATACGCAGTATTTT. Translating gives CASSLALAGGTDTQYF.

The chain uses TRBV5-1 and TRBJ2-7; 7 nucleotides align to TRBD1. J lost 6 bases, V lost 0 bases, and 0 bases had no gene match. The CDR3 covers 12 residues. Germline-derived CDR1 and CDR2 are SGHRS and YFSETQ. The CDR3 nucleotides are TGCGCCAGCAGCTTGGCAGGGGGCGAGCAGTACTTC. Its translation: CASSLAGGEQYF.

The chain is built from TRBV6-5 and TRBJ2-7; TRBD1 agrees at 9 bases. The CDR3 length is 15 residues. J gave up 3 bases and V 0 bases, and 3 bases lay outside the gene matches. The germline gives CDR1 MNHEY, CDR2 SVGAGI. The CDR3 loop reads CASSYSGTGFYEQYF. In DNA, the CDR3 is TGTGCCAGCAGTTACTCAGGGACAGGGTTCTACGAGCAGTACTTC.

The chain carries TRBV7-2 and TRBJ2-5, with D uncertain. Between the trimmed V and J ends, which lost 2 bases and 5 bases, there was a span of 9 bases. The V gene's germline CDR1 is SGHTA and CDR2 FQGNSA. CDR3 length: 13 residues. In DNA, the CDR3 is TGTGCCAGCAGCTTATGGAACGCGGAGACCCAGTACTTC. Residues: CASSLWNAETQYF.

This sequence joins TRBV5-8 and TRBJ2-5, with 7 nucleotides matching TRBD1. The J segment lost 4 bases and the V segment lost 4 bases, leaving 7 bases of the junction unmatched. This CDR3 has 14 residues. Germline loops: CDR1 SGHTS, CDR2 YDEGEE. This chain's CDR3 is CASSPGQRLETQYF. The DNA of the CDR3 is TGTGCCAGCAGCCCGGGACAGAGATTAGAGACCCAGTACTTC. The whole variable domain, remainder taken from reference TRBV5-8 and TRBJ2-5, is EAGVTQSPTHLIKTRGQQATLRCSPISGHTSVYWYQQALGLGLQFLLWYDEGEERNRGNFPPRFSGRQFPNYSSELNVNALELEDSALYLCASSPGQRLETQYFGPGTRLLVL.